The sequence of this TCR beta chain was determined in a study of OX40 agonist ivuxolimab in advanced cancers. Libraries were prepared by immunoSEQ multiplex PCR; TCRdb keeps only in-frame clonotypes and omits some of them. The profile covers tens of thousands of clones, with nearly 90% appearing a single time and under 0.25% taken by the ten largest. CDR3 length equals 14 residues. Germline values: CDR1 SGHTA, CDR2 FQGNSA. With 6 bases removed from V and 5 bases from J, the gap between germline ends came to 15 bases. The V call is TRBV7-2, the J call TRBJ2-3; D gene ambiguous. This TCR derives from an adult with an advanced solid tumor such as melanoma, head and neck, liver or kidney cancer. This specimen was CD4+ or CD8+ T cells sorted from blood, taken in a trial of the OX40 agonist ivuxolimab. The CDR3 protein is CASRGEIGGDTQYF. The CDR3 DNA reads as TGTGCCAGCAGGGGCGAAATCGGCGGAGATACGCAGTATTTT. The full variable domain, its missing parts supplied by reference TRBV7-2 and TRBJ2-3, is GAGVSQSPSNKVTEKGKDVELRCDPISGHTALYWYRQSLGQGLEFLIYFQGNSAPDKSGLPSDRFSAERTGGSVSTLTIQRTQQEDSAVYLCASRGEIGGDTQYFGPGTRLTVL.